This is a list of T cell receptor beta chains from one sample in a study of cytomegalovirus exposure and HLA in healthy donors. Using immunoSEQ multiplex PCR, the repertoire was profiled, and TCRdb retains in-frame clones only, with some absent. Of about 77,000 clones in the sample, more than 60% are singletons; the top ten hold less than 2%. Material: PBMCs. The receptor set was obtained from a man aged 35 to 55 in good health and CMV-seronegative. The CDR3 runs from the conserved cysteine through the conserved F or W. The D gene is left open where the match is weak. The size field is filled for only some rows; it gives once, few, many or a size class.

clone_size,j_call,d_call,v_call,cdr3_nt,cdr3_aa
-,TRBJ2-7,-,TRBV19,TGTGCCAGTAGCCAGACACAGGGCAGCGAGCAGTACTTC,CASSQTQGSEQYF
-,TRBJ2-1,TRBD2,TRBV11-2,TGTGCCAGCAGCTTAGCGGGAGGATACCTCAATGAGCAGTTCTTC,CASSLAGGYLNEQFF
-,TRBJ1-3,-,TRBV5-8,TGTGCCAGCAGACAGTCCTCTGGAAACACCATATATTTT,CASRQSSGNTIYF
-,TRBJ2-2,TRBD1,TRBV18,TGTGCCAGCAGACAGGGCTTTAACACCGGGGAGCTGTTTTTT,CASRQGFNTGELFF
-,TRBJ2-5,-,TRBV10-3,TGTGCCATCAGGGAGGGGGCGCAGGGCGAGACCCAGTACTTC,CAIREGAQGETQYF
-,TRBJ2-1,TRBD2,TRBV5-1,TGCGCCAGCAGCCGATCAGGACTAGATAGGGAGAGTGAGCAGTTCTTC,CASSRSGLDRESEQFF
-,TRBJ1-1,-,TRBV29-1,TGCAGCGTTGAGGCAGGAGGGGTTGACACTGAAGCTTTCTTT,CSVEAGGVDTEAFF
-,TRBJ2-1,-,TRBV6-1,TGTGCCATAGGAACCGCAGGGGAAAAAGAGCAGTTCTTC,CAIGTAGEKEQFF
-,TRBJ2-7,TRBD1,TRBV28,TGTGCCAGCAGTTTCAGAGACAGGGGGCCGGGCGAGCAGTACTTC,CASSFRDRGPGEQYF
-,TRBJ2-1,TRBD2,TRBV5-4,TGTGCCAGCAGCTCAGGACTAGCGGGGGCTTCCTACAATGAGCAGTTCTTC,CASSSGLAGASYNEQFF
-,TRBJ2-7,TRBD2,TRBV5-4,TGTGCCAGCAGCTTGAAAGGGCGGGAGCAGTGCTTC,CASSLKGREQCF
-,TRBJ2-7,-,TRBV12-2,TGTGCAAGTCGCTTAGGTCGGACACAGGGACCGGGCTCGATAAACGAGCAGTACTTC,CASRLGRTQGPGSINEQYF
few,TRBJ2-5,-,TRBV7-9,TGTGCCAGCAGCTTCGGAGAGTACCAAGAGACCCAGTACTTC,CASSFGEYQETQYF
-,TRBJ1-1,-,TRBV7-3,TGTGCCAGCAGCTTGGTAGGGGCCACTGAAGCTTTCTTT,CASSLVGATEAFF
-,TRBJ1-1,TRBD1,TRBV9,TGTGCCAGCAGCGCCACAGCCGGGACAGACCCGATCGGTTTCGCTGAAGCTTTCTTT,CASSATAGTDPIGFAEAFF
few,TRBJ1-5,-,TRBV7-9,TGTGCCAGCAGCGGCCGGGGGGGCTTCAATCAGCCCCAGCATTTT,CASSGRGGFNQPQHF
-,TRBJ2-7,-,TRBV2,TGTGCCAGCCAAAAAGGGGTCCTCTACGAGCAGTACTTC,CASQKGVLYEQYF
-,TRBJ2-7,-,TRBV28,TGTGCCAGCAGTTCGGGATTCCGATTCGACTTC,CASSSGFRFDF
-,TRBJ2-7,-,TRBV5-1,TGCGCCAGCAGCTTGGATCCGAGCTCCTACGAGCAGTACTTC,CASSLDPSSYEQYF
-,TRBJ2-3,-,TRBV7-7,TGTGCTAGCAGCTTAGACAGGAACACAGATACGCAGTATTTT,CASSLDRNTDTQYF
-,TRBJ2-1,-,TRBV19,TGTGCCAGTAGACGGGGGGCAAGCTCCTACAATGAGCAGTTCTTC,CASRRGASSYNEQFF
-,TRBJ2-1,-,TRBV12-5,TGTGCTAGTGGTTCTTCAGGGCAAGCGGGCTCCTACAATGAGCAGTTCTTC,CASGSSGQAGSYNEQFF
few,TRBJ2-7,TRBD1,TRBV30,TGTGCCTGGCAGGACAGGGGGTACGAGCAGTACTTC,CAWQDRGYEQYF
-,TRBJ2-7,-,TRBV28,TGTGCCAGCAGATCACCTAGCGCCCACGAGCAGTACTTC,CASRSPSAHEQYF
-,TRBJ2-7,-,TRBV14,TGTGCCAGCAGCCAAAGGACACATACCTACGAGCAGTACTTC,CASSQRTHTYEQYF
-,TRBJ1-2,-,TRBV7-6,TGTGCCAGCAGCTTAGTCTCTGGCCCTGGTGGCTACACCTTC,CASSLVSGPGGYTF
-,TRBJ2-3,TRBD2,TRBV30,TGTGCCTGGAGTGTGCGGGGGGCAGATACGCAGTATTTT,CAWSVRGADTQYF
-,TRBJ1-1,TRBD1,TRBV5-5,TGTGCCAGCAGCCGTCCCGGGACAGGGTTCACTGAAGCTTTCTTT,CASSRPGTGFTEAFF